This entry is about one T cell receptor (beta chain). Its recognized antigen is unknown. Nothing much larger sits one base from this clone, and base qualities are not available. CDR1 LNHDA and CDR2 SQIVND are derived from the germline V gene (reference sequence). Measured from the cysteine to the phenylalanine, the CDR3 is 15 residues long. Only the CDR3 part of the read is kept: 45 bases, read in frame from the first base. The germline V end is reduced by 7 bases and the J end by 5 bases; junction bases left unmatched: 11. A second Seattle source provided samples from volunteer blood donors who had recovered from COVID-19. Each collaborating institution followed its own protocols to collect whole blood in K2EDTA tubes. Collaborator samples were shipped for TCRbeta analysis as frozen whole blood, isolated PBMCs, or DNA extracted from either sample type. This entry belongs to a study of blood T cell repertoires in COVID-19 (dated by TCRdb to 2020 to 2022). Regarding the study in general: Samples covering the acute and convalescent phases of COVID-19 were provided by collaborators in the United States, Italy and Spain. The material from the prospective study consisted of cDNA or gDNA derived from T cells, B-cell-depleted T cells, or PBMCs. Deeply sampled blood TCRbeta repertoires from subjects exposed to, actively infected with, or recovered from COVID-19 were included in the dataset. The repertoires were released in a freely available public database intended as a resource for research on the immune response to SARS-CoV-2. The samples were drawn from the first 160 participants of the ongoing ImmuneRACE study and from 950 to 1,500 subjects provided by 6 global collaborators. A de-identified subject ID, COVID-19 status, age in years and sex were almost always included in the sample metadata. Where available, HLA class I and class II types were taken from metadata supplied by the sample provider and were not determined by assay-based typing.

What the work shows at the level of the full study, not this receptor alone: The amount of clinical and demographic metadata varied by source and participant and was provided uncurated.

TCRbeta CDR3 regions were amplified from genomic DNA by means of the immunoSEQ Assay, a bias-controlled multiplex PCR. The authors processed their data as follows. Nucleated cell counts per sample were estimated from amplification of reference gene primers within the assay. To quantify the absolute abundance of each unique TCRbeta CDR3 rearrangement, sequence reads were collapsed and filtered. For each sample, productive Simpson clonality was calculated as the square root of Simpson's diversity index across productive rearrangements. TCRdb holds this immuneACCESS table with in-frame rearrangements only. Some clones are missing; in checked studies, unresolved V genes explain under half, and the rest has no known cause. V, J and clone size were drawn from that table, and D and trimming were deduced from the DNA. Here the sample has some 130,000 clones; 86% occur a single time. The ten largest clones take up about a sixth of the sample.

The chain joins TRBV19 to TRBJ1-5; 7 junctional bases match TRBD1. The sequenced material came from peripheral blood. This TCR derives from a woman aged 45-65 years who had recovered from COVID-19. CDR3 protein: CASTPGGSEHQPQHF. The DNA sequence reads TGTGCCAGTACCCCAGGGGGGTCGGAGCATCAGCCCCAGCATTTT.